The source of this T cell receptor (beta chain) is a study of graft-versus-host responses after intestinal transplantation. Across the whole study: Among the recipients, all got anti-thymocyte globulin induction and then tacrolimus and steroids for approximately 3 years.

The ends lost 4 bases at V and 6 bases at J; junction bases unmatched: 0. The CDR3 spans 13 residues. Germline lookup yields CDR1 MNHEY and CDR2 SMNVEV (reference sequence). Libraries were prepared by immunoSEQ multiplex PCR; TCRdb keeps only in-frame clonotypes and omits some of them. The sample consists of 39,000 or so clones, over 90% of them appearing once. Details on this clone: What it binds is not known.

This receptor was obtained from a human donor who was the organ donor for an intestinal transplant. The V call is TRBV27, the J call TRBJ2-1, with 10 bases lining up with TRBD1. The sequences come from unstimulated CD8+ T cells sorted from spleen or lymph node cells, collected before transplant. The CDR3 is CASSWTGGNEQFF. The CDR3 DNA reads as TGTGCCAGCAGTTGGACAGGGGGCAATGAGCAGTTCTTC.